This TCR beta chain was obtained from a study of cytomegalovirus exposure and HLA in healthy donors. The CDR3 covers 13 residues. Germline CDR1 is SNHLY and CDR2 is FYNNEI. Trimming left V 6 bases short and J 0 bases short, with 5 bases between. The PCR employed 60 Vbeta primers together with 13 Jbeta primers. Repertoires were generated with immunoSEQ multiplex PCR, while TCRdb's copy carries only in-frame clones and drops some. In all, the sample yields 30,000 to 50,000 clones. This chain uses TRBV2 with TRBJ2-2, with D unclear. The sequenced material came from PBMCs. This sequence was found in a woman aged 25 to 39 in good health and CMV-seropositive. CDR3 DNA sequence: TGTGCCAGCAGCAGTACGAACACCGGGGAGCTGTTTTTT. Its translation: CASSSTNTGELFF.